This entry lists 21 T cell receptor beta chains sequenced from one sample in a study of T cell responses to AZD1222 COVID-19 vaccine. Profiling relied on immunoSEQ multiplex PCR, and the TCRdb table lists in-frame clones only, not all of them. This sample has approximately 150,000 clones, with 85% to 90% found just once. This material consisted of peripheral blood, taken on day 0 of AZD1222 vaccination. These receptors all stem from an adult in good health.

This clone occurred a few times. The chain links TRBV7-8 to TRBJ1-1; D unclear. Looked up from germline, CDR1 is SGHVS and CDR2 is FQNEAQ. With 4 bases removed from V and 1 base from J, the gap between germline ends came to 10 bases. The CDR3 loop spans 14 amino acids. CDR3 sequence reads: CASSSRWGNTEAFF. CDR3 nucleotides: TGTGCCAGCAGCTCCCGTTGGGGGAACACTGAAGCTTTCTTT.

The rearrangement uses TRBV6-2 or TRBV6-3 and TRBJ1-5; D gene ambiguous. The V gene lost 5 bases and the J gene lost 4 bases, with 12 bases spanning the gap. Germline CDR1 and CDR2: MNHEY and SVGEGT. The CDR3 has 14 residues. Here the CDR3 reads CASSDDRENQPQHF. DNA of the CDR3: TGTGCCAGCAGTGACGACCGTGAAAATCAGCCCCAGCATTTT.

Only one count was recorded for this clone. The V call is TRBV19, the J call TRBJ1-2, with D possibly being TRBD1 (6 bases). CDR1 and CDR2 from the germline V gene are LNHDA and SQIVND (reference sequence). CDR3 length: 14 amino acids. V lost 6 bases to trimming and J lost 8 bases, with 19 bases between them. The CDR3: CASSLGRDISGYTF. In DNA, the CDR3 is TGTGCCAGTAGCCTAGGGCGGGACATATCAGGCTACACCTTC.

The chain combines TRBV3-1 (or the pseudogene TRBV3-2) with TRBJ1-6; the D is unclear. V dropped 4 bases and J dropped 8 bases, with 12 bases sitting between them. There are 14 residues in the CDR3. Germline assignment: CDR1 LGHDT and CDR2 YNNKEL (reference sequence). The CDR3: CASSRGLKDSPLHF. CDR3 coding DNA: TGTGCCAGCAGCCGAGGGTTAAAGGATTCACCCCTCCACTTT.

This chain uses TRBV7-2 with TRBJ2-1; 7 bases match TRBD2. CDR3 length: 13 residues. The germline gives CDR1 SGHTA, CDR2 FQGNSA. Losses at the gene ends were 1 base for V and 10 bases for J; bases not matched to a gene: 4. For the CDR3, the DNA is TGTGCCAGCAGCTTAGATTACGGGAGGGAGCAGTTCTTC. Its translation is CASSLDYGREQFF.

The chain has TRBV3-1 (or the pseudogene TRBV3-2) and TRBJ1-2; D is perhaps TRBD1 (5 bases). Per the germline V gene, CDR1 is LGHDT and CDR2 is YNNKEL (reference sequence). Between the trimmed V and J ends, which lost 1 base and 2 bases, there was a span of 8 bases. This CDR3 is built from 14 residues. In DNA, the CDR3 is TGTGCCAGCAGCCAAGGCCGGGGGAACTATGGCTACACCTTC. Residues: CASSQGRGNYGYTF.

The CDR3 DNA sequence: TGTGCCAGCAGCGGAGGACAGGGGAGAACCGAGCAGTACTTC. Its protein product is CASSGGQGRTEQYF. The chain carries TRBV5-4 and TRBJ2-7; 9 positions match TRBD1. This CDR3 has 14 amino acids. Per the germline V gene, CDR1 is SGHNT and CDR2 is YYREEE (reference sequence). Trimming cost V 4 bases and J 6 bases; bases outside gene matches: 8.

This clone was detected once. The chain is built from TRBV12-3 or TRBV12-4 and TRBJ2-3; D is possibly TRBD1 (7 bases). The CDR3 is 12 amino acids. V was shortened by 10 bases and J by 4 bases, with 12 bases between the two germline ends. The CDR3 coding sequence is TGTGCCACGGGCGGGACAGCAGATACGCAGTATTTT. Translating it yields CATGGTADTQYF.

A few counts support this clone. DNA for the CDR3: TGTGCCAGCTCACCAAGGGCCACAGATACGCAGTATTTT. It codes for CASSPRATDTQYF. The V call is TRBV18, the J call TRBJ2-3; D is unclear. Trimming shortened V by 2 bases and J by 2 bases, and 5 bases separated the two germline ends. Germline-derived CDR1 and CDR2 are KGHSH and LQKENI. The CDR3 covers 13 residues.

The chain links TRBV4-2 to TRBJ1-1; D is perhaps TRBD1 (6 bases). Per the germline V gene, CDR1 is LGHNA and CDR2 is YNFKEQ. Trimming removed 3 bases from V and 6 bases from J, with 11 bases in between. The CDR3 spans 13 residues. The DNA of the CDR3 is TGTGCCAGCAGCCAGACAGGTTTTCCTGAAGCTTTCTTT. This gives the protein CASSQTGFPEAFF.

The chain has TRBV21-1 and TRBJ2-7; TRBD1, the D gene given by the table, was not confirmed from the DNA. TRBV21-1 is classified as a pseudogene. The CDR3 has 13 amino acids. DNA of the CDR3: TGTGCCAGCAGCAGGGACACATTATACGAGCAGTACTTC. It is translated as CASSRDTLYEQYF.

This clone has just one count. V gene TRBV5-1 combines with J gene TRBJ2-3; 7 bases align to TRBD1. Looked up from germline, CDR1 is SGHRS and CDR2 is YFSETQ. After removal of 4 bases from V and 4 bases from J, the junction contained 12 bases not matched to a gene. The CDR3 contains 16 residues. Written as DNA, the CDR3 is TGCGCCAGCAGCATCCGGACAGGAAGGGTCGCAGATACGCAGTATTTT. Protein sequence: CASSIRTGRVADTQYF. Supplemented by reference TRBV5-1 and TRBJ2-3, the full variable domain reads KAGVTQTPRYLIKTRGQQVTLSCSPISGHRSVSWYQQTPGQGLQFLFEYFSETQRNKGNFPGRFSGRQFSNSRSEMNVSTLELGDSALYLCASSIRTGRVADTQYFGPGTRLTVL.

The gene calls are TRBV11-2 and TRBJ1-2; D might be TRBD1 (6 bases). The CDR3 sequence is 15 residues long. CDR1 is SGHAT, CDR2 FQNNGV, per germline. V lost 4 bases and J 0 bases, leaving 12 bases between the germline ends. Here the CDR3 reads CASSSYRVPNYGYTF. CDR3 DNA: TGTGCCAGCAGCTCATACAGGGTTCCTAACTATGGCTACACCTTC.

The rearrangement joins TRBV2 to TRBJ1-2; TRBD1 might be the D (5 bases). The germline CDR1 and CDR2 sequences are SNHLY and FYNNEI. V shed 1 base and J shed 8 bases, with 14 bases lying between them. The length of the CDR3 is 14 residues. CDR3 residues: CASSEVPGQGGYTF. CDR3 in DNA: TGTGCCAGCAGTGAAGTTCCAGGGCAAGGGGGCTACACCTTC.

The chain uses TRBV7-2 and TRBJ1-5; 7 bases are a match to TRBD1. This CDR3 comprises 15 residues. The germline CDR1 and CDR2 sequences are SGHTA and FQGNSA. V shed 1 base, J shed 6 bases, and the junction held 6 bases outside the gene matches. CDR3 amino acids: CASSLGVGGGQPQHF. Here the CDR3 DNA reads TGTGCCAGCAGCTTAGGGGTAGGGGGCGGTCAGCCCCAGCATTTT.

As to this clone: This sample also contains other DNA sequences that code for the same CDR3. The genes are TRBV18 and TRBJ2-7; no clear D gene. CDR1 and CDR2 (germline): KGHSH, LQKENI. CDR3 length: 14 amino acids. The V end lost 3 bases, the J end lost 3 bases, and 12 bases lay between the germline ends. CDR3 in amino acids: CASSPPGQNYEQYF. The DNA of the CDR3 is TGTGCCAGCTCACCCCCCGGGCAGAACTACGAGCAGTACTTC.

CDR3 coding DNA: TGTGCCAGTAGTATAGTCCCCCGACAGGGTTGGAACAATGAGCAGTTCTTC. This translates into CASSIVPRQGWNNEQFF. The genes are TRBV19 and TRBJ2-1; 7 bases align to TRBD1. Germline CDR1 and CDR2: LNHDA and SQIVND (reference sequence). There are 17 residues in the CDR3. J gave up 5 bases and V 1 base, and 11 bases lay outside the gene matches.

This chain links TRBV24-1 with TRBJ2-1; a possible D gene is TRBD1 (5 bases). The CDR3 sequence is 16 residues long. Looked up from germline, CDR1 is KGHDR and CDR2 is SFDVKD. V was clipped by 0 bases and J by 6 bases, with 14 bases between them. The CDR3 DNA sequence: TGTGCCACCAGTGATTTGCCTACAGGTAGACCCAATGAGCAGTTCTTC. Translated: CATSDLPTGRPNEQFF.

The rearrangement uses TRBV6-4 and TRBJ1-1, with 11 bases matching TRBD1. The CDR3 has 16 amino acids. J gave up 5 bases and V 7 bases, and 12 bases lay outside the gene matches. Germline V gene sequence: CDR1 MRHNA, CDR2 SNTAGT. The CDR3 coding sequence is TGTGCCAGCAACCCGGACAGGGGGCGAGTTTGGACTGAAGCTTTCTTT. As protein: CASNPDRGRVWTEAFF.

The chain is built from TRBV19 and TRBJ1-2, with D possibly being TRBD1 (6 bases). Trimming removed 3 bases from V and 0 bases from J, with 11 bases in between. This CDR3 is built from 15 residues. The germline V gene has CDR1 LNHDA and CDR2 SQIVND (reference sequence). The CDR3: CASSIEGTTNYGYTF. Written as DNA, the CDR3 is TGTGCCAGTAGTATTGAGGGGACAACTAACTATGGCTACACCTTC.

The chain employs TRBV30 and TRBJ2-1, with a possible D match to TRBD2 (5 bases). Germline CDR1 is GTSNPN and CDR2 is SVGIG (reference sequence). V was pared by 0 bases and J by 6 bases, with 12 bases between. The CDR3 is 14 residues long. CDR3 in amino acids: CAWSVSGNLNEQFF. The CDR3 DNA sequence: TGTGCCTGGAGTGTCTCGGGGAACCTCAATGAGCAGTTCTTC.